The clone carrying this T cell receptor (beta chain) was seen just once. This specimen belongs to a study of blood T cell repertoires in COVID-19. The CDR3 runs to 14 residues. V lost 2 bases and J 4 bases, leaving 14 bases between the germline ends. Germline V lookup: CDR1 GTSNPN, CDR2 SVGIG (reference sequence). Clones were sequenced by immunoSEQ multiplex PCR, and TCRdb holds only the in-frame ones, with some missing. The top ten hold 5% to 6.5% of the sample, which has over 100,000 clones, 91% seen once. Material for sequencing was peripheral blood. The origin of this receptor is a human donor in a cohort sampled during active COVID-19. V gene TRBV30 combines with J gene TRBJ2-5, with a weak D call TRBD1 (7 bases). The CDR3 region is CAWSMGRGVETQYF. The CDR3 DNA reads TGTGCCTGGAGTATGGGCAGGGGGGTAGAGACCCAGTACTTC.